These 15 T cell receptor beta chains share one sample of origin, sequenced in a study of shared clonotypes between healthy human individuals. Assay: immunoSEQ multiplex PCR; the TCRdb copy retains only in-frame clones and omits some. Of roughly 2,300,000 clones listed, 85% to 95% are singletons. Sequenced material: naive CD4+ T cells from PBMCs. Subset in this sample: CD45RA+ positively selected. These receptors came from a man aged 18 to 30 in good health. Some clones in this sample may be carry-over from other donors' samples.

The rearrangement links TRBV7-8 to TRBJ1-1; D is unresolved. Trimming took 0 bases from V and 3 from J, leaving 5 bases between them. CDR1 SGHVS and CDR2 FQNEAQ come from the germline V gene. The CDR3 length is 13 residues. CDR3 in amino acids: CASSLALYTEAFF. CDR3 sequence (DNA): TGTGCCAGCAGCTTAGCGCTATACACTGAAGCTTTCTTT.

Details on this clone: At the DNA level, this CDR3 is encoded by other sequences in the same sample as well. This sequence joins TRBV7-9 and TRBJ2-3; D not resolved. V was shortened by 3 bases and J by 4 bases, with 8 bases between the two germline ends. Germline assignment: CDR1 SEHNR and CDR2 FQNEAQ (reference sequence). This CDR3 has 13 residues. CDR3 nucleotides: TGTGCCAGCAGCTTTTCAGGAGCAGATACGCAGTATTTT. Amino acid sequence: CASSFSGADTQYF.

Turning to this clone: Other DNA sequences in this sample translate to the same CDR3. This chain links TRBV11-2 with TRBJ2-2; D is uncertain. The CDR3 is made up of 13 amino acids. The V end lost 1 base, the J end lost 3 bases, and 3 bases lay between the germline ends. Germline V gives CDR1 SGHAT, CDR2 FQNNGV. The CDR3: CASSLVDTGELFF. The DNA of the CDR3 is TGTGCCAGCAGCTTAGTTGACACCGGGGAGCTGTTTTTT.

The rearrangement uses TRBV5-1 and TRBJ2-7; 8 bases match TRBD1. The germline V gene has CDR1 SGHRS and CDR2 YFSETQ. CDR3 length equals 15 residues. With 4 bases clipped from V and 4 bases from J, the junction kept 10 bases outside the gene matches. The CDR3 nucleotides read TGCGCCAGCAGCCCCACGGGACAGGTAAATTACGAGCAGTACTTC. It translates to CASSPTGQVNYEQYF.

V is TRBV30 and J is TRBJ1-1, with D uncertain. Germline CDR1 and CDR2: GTSNPN and SVGIG (reference sequence). The CDR3 is 12 residues long. The V and J ends lost 5 bases and 10 bases respectively, with 17 bases between them. CDR3 sequence reads: CAWGLEGRLAFF. The CDR3 nucleotides are TGTGCCTGGGGCCTGGAGGGCCGACTAGCTTTCTTT. Drawing the rest from reference TRBV30 and TRBJ1-1, the complete variable domain is SQTIHQWPATLVQPVGSPLSLECTVEGTSNPNLYWYRQAAGRGLQLLFYSVGIGQISSEVPQNLSASRPQDRQFILSSKKLLLSDSGFYLCAWGLEGRLAFFGQGTRLTVV.

The chain couples TRBV2 to TRBJ2-1, with unresolved D. CDR3 length: 13 residues. V lost 6 bases to trimming and J lost 12 bases, with 18 bases between them. Germline values: CDR1 SNHLY, CDR2 FYNNEI. The CDR3 is CASRIETGDRQFF. CDR3 bases: TGTGCCAGCAGGATAGAGACGGGCGATAGGCAGTTCTTC.

This chain links TRBV19 with TRBJ2-1; D is possibly TRBD2 (6 bases). The germline V gene has CDR1 LNHDA and CDR2 SQIVND (reference sequence). V was pared by 0 bases and J by 8 bases, with 17 bases between. This CDR3 contains 16 residues. CDR3 DNA sequence: TGTGCCAGTAGTATAGATCTAGCGAGCAACAACGATGAGCAGTTCTTC. Encoded protein: CASSIDLASNNDEQFF.

The chain combines TRBV4-3 with TRBJ2-1, with 10 bases fitting TRBD1. This CDR3 is built from 15 residues. V was pared by 4 bases and J by 9 bases, with 9 bases of the junction left unmatched. CDR1 and CDR2 from the germline V gene are LGHNA and YSLEER. CDR3 in amino acids: CASSRTGTGEGEQFF. Written as DNA, the CDR3 is TGCGCCAGCAGCCGAACCGGGACAGGGGAGGGTGAGCAGTTCTTC.

The chain has TRBV6-1 and TRBJ1-1; 9 positions agree with TRBD1. V lost 3 bases, J lost 1 base, and 6 bases stayed unmatched. Germline loops: CDR1 MNHNS, CDR2 SASEGT. The CDR3 totals 16 residues. The CDR3 sequence: CASSEVWDRENTEAFF. The CDR3 region has the DNA TGTGCCAGCAGTGAGGTATGGGACAGGGAGAACACTGAAGCTTTCTTT.

The J gene is TRBJ2-3, the V gene TRBV5-1, with D possibly TRBD1 on 5 matching bases. V was trimmed by 2 bases and J by 2 bases, leaving 9 bases between them. CDR1 SGHRS and CDR2 YFSETQ come from the germline V gene. This CDR3 has 14 amino acids. CDR3: CASSFGAATDTQYF. CDR3 DNA sequence: TGCGCCAGCAGCTTTGGGGCGGCCACAGATACGCAGTATTTT.

This chain uses TRBV6-5 with TRBJ1-1; unclear D gene. The CDR3 covers 14 residues. Trimming stripped 6 bases from V and 7 bases from J, with 18 bases between. Looked up from germline, CDR1 is MNHEY and CDR2 is SVGAGI. CDR3 nucleotides: TGTGCCAGCAGCCTGGTGGACGGACCCTTTGAAGCTTTCTTT. It encodes CASSLVDGPFEAFF.

This clone occurred many times. J is TRBJ2-3 and V is TRBV5-1; a weak D match, TRBD2 (5 bases). The length of the CDR3 is 14 residues. The ends were cut back, 5 bases at V and 5 bases at J, with 15 bases in the middle. CDR1 SGHRS and CDR2 YFSETQ come from the germline V gene. In DNA, the CDR3 is TGCGCCAGCAGGAGGGCCCTTGGCGGAGATACGCAGTATTTT. Its translation is CASRRALGGDTQYF.

The chain joins TRBV7-3 to TRBJ2-3, with 7 bases identical to TRBD2. The CDR3 length is 16 residues. Germline CDR1 and CDR2: SGHTA and FQGTGA. J lost 4 bases, V lost 5 bases, and 12 bases had no gene match. The chain's CDR3 is CASSPVTGGSADTQYF. The CDR3, as DNA: TGTGCCAGCAGCCCCGTAACGGGAGGCTCGGCAGATACGCAGTATTTT. Full variable domain (outside the CDR3, taken from reference TRBV7-3 and TRBJ2-3): GAGVSQTPSNKVTEKGKYVELRCDPISGHTALYWYRQSLGQGPEFLIYFQGTGAADDSGLPNDRFFAVRPEGSVSTLKIQRTERGDSAVYLCASSPVTGGSADTQYFGPGTRLTVL.

Notes on this clone: Other DNA sequences within the sample encode an identical CDR3. The chain combines TRBV5-1 with TRBJ2-3; tentatively, D is TRBD1 or TRBD2 (5 bases each). Trimming removed 0 bases at V and 2 bases at J, with 10 bases between. This CDR3 is built from 15 residues. Germline loops: CDR1 SGHRS, CDR2 YFSETQ. The CDR3 loop is CASSLAGPNTDTQYF. CDR3 bases: TGCGCCAGCAGCTTGGCGGGGCCCAACACAGATACGCAGTATTTT.

The chain couples TRBV28 to TRBJ2-1, with 7 nucleotides matching TRBD2. V shed 5 bases and J 6 bases; nucleotides not matched to a gene: 16. The CDR3 covers 17 residues. The germline CDR1 and CDR2 sequences are MDHEN and SYDVKM. The CDR3 nucleotides are TGTGCCAGCAGTCGTCTTGGCGCGGGGGAGGGGTCCAATGAGCAGTTCTTC. It translates to CASSRLGAGEGSNEQFF.